Shown below are 10 T cell receptor beta chains from a single sample sequenced in a study of Ad26.COV2.S vaccination and SARS-CoV-2 variants. This table comes from immunoSEQ multiplex PCR, and its TCRdb copy is limited to in-frame clones, with some not included. This table has around 320,000 clones, just under 85% appearing once. Treatment reported: some 20 received Ad26.COV2.S at low or high dose, single or two shots; about five received placebo; per-sample allocation not given. Collection of samples fell on day 63 after the first vaccine or placebo injection. The input for sequencing was peripheral blood, taken in a trial of Ad26.COV2.S vaccine versus placebo. The source is a person between 18 and 65 years old who received the Ad26.COV2.S COVID-19 vaccine or a placebo.

The sample holds one count of this clone. V gene TRBV10-1 combines with J gene TRBJ2-3, with D unresolved. This CDR3 comprises 13 residues. The ends were cut back, 6 bases at V and 6 bases at J, with 13 bases in the middle. The germline V gene encodes CDR1 WNHNN and CDR2 SYGVQD (reference sequence). DNA of the CDR3: TGCGCCAGCAGACCCAGGCTGGGCGATACGCAGTATTTT. Its protein is CASRPRLGDTQYF.

The DNA of the CDR3 is TGTGCCAGTACCCTAAGGGGAGAGAACACCGGGGAGCTGTTTTTT. Translating it yields CASTLRGENTGELFF. The V and J genes are TRBV19 and TRBJ2-2; perhaps D is TRBD1 or TRBD2 (5 bases each). The CDR3 sequence is 15 residues long. Per germline, CDR1 LNHDA and CDR2 SQIVND (reference sequence). V lost 7 bases, J lost 1 base, and 13 bases lay in between. The full variable domain, its missing parts supplied by reference TRBV19 and TRBJ2-2, is DGGITQSPKYLFRKEGQNVTLSCEQNLNHDAMYWYRQDPGQGLRLIYYSQIVNDFQKGDIAEGYSVSREKKESFPLTVTSAQKNPTAFYLCASTLRGENTGELFFGEGSRLTVL.

The chain combines TRBV6-5 with TRBJ1-2; D perhaps matches TRBD1 (5 bases). Germline V CDR1 and CDR2: MNHEY, SVGAGI. The CDR3 length is 15 residues. V lost 5 bases, J lost 0 bases, and 13 bases lay in between. CDR3 loop: CASSRSRAANYGYTF. The CDR3 DNA follows: TGTGCCAGCAGTCGCTCCAGGGCCGCTAACTATGGCTACACCTTC.

This CDR3 reads CASSQLGGQVNEKLFF. Here the CDR3 DNA reads TGTGCCAGCAGCCAACTAGGGGGGCAGGTTAATGAAAAACTGTTTTTT. V is TRBV4-2 and J is TRBJ1-4; a weak D match, TRBD1 (6 bases). Germline V gene lookup returns CDR1 LGHNA and CDR2 YNFKEQ. The CDR3 contains 16 residues. V lost 2 bases and J lost 4, with 14 bases in between.

The chain joins TRBV5-4 to TRBJ2-5; 8 positions agree with TRBD2. V trimming: 1 base; J trimming: 1 base; junction bases outside the gene matches: 6. This CDR3 has 16 residues. The germline CDR1 and CDR2 sequences are SGHNT and YYREEE (reference sequence). This CDR3 reads CASSLLAGGLQETQYF. The CDR3 DNA is TGTGCCAGCAGCTTGCTGGCGGGGGGTCTCCAAGAGACCCAGTACTTC. The variable domain in full, with the rest retrieved from reference TRBV5-4 and TRBJ2-5, is ETGVTQSPTHLIKTRGQQVTLRCSSQSGHNTVSWYQQALGQGPQFIFQYYREEENGRGNFPPRFSGLQFPNYSSELNVNALELDDSALYLCASSLLAGGLQETQYFGPGTRLLVL.

This clone has just one count. The chain couples TRBV28 to TRBJ1-5; 9 positions agree with TRBD1. The germline CDR1 and CDR2 sequences are MDHEN and SYDVKM. The length of the CDR3 is 16 residues. Trimming cost V 2 bases and J 3 bases; bases outside gene matches: 5. DNA for the CDR3: TGTGCCAGCAGTTTAGTGGGACAGGGATACAATCAGCCCCAGCATTTT. Its protein is CASSLVGQGYNQPQHF. Filled out from reference TRBV28 and TRBJ1-5, the complete variable domain reads DVKVTQSSRYLVKRTGEKVFLECVQDMDHENMFWYRQDPGLGLRLIYFSYDVKMKEKGDIPEGYSVSREKKERFSLILESASTNQTSMYLCASSLVGQGYNQPQHFGDGTRLSIL.

The gene calls are TRBV11-3 and TRBJ2-1; TRBD1 matches at 10 bases. The CDR3 is made up of 17 amino acids. J gave up 7 bases and V 3 bases, and 12 bases lay outside the gene matches. CDR1 SGHNT and CDR2 YENEEA come from the germline V gene. CDR3 DNA sequence: TGTGCCAGCAGCTTGTTTTCGACAGGGGGCGCCCTGAATGAGCAGTTCTTC. Amino acid sequence: CASSLFSTGGALNEQFF.

The J gene is TRBJ1-1, the V gene TRBV7-9, with D uncertain. This CDR3 contains 11 residues. Trimming cost V 6 bases and J 5 bases, with 7 bases left between them. Germline-derived CDR1 and CDR2 are SEHNR and FQNEAQ (reference sequence). This CDR3 is CASRTSTEAFF. DNA for the CDR3: TGTGCCAGCAGAACAAGTACTGAAGCTTTCTTT. Full variable domain (remainder filled in from reference TRBV7-9 and TRBJ1-1): DTGVSQNPRHKITKRGQNVTFRCDPISEHNRLYWYRQTLGQGPEFLTYFQNEAQLEKSRLLSDRFSAERPKGSFSTLEIQRTEQGDSAMYLCASRTSTEAFFGQGTRLTVV.

The V and J genes are TRBV7-9 and TRBJ1-1; 10 bases map to TRBD1. V gave up 2 bases and J gave up 2 bases; unmatched junction bases: 2. The germline gives CDR1 SEHNR, CDR2 FQNEAQ (reference sequence). CDR3 size: 15 residues. CDR3 residues: CASSLRQGANTEAFF. The CDR3 DNA follows: TGTGCCAGCAGCTTAAGACAGGGGGCAAACACTGAAGCTTTCTTT.

V usage is TRBV11-3 and J usage is TRBJ2-1; no clear D. This CDR3 is 8 amino acids long. CDR1 and CDR2 (germline): SGHNT, YENEEA. The V end was cut by 7 bases, the J end by 12 bases, with 4 bases between. CDR3 sequence reads: CASTVQFF. In DNA, the CDR3 is TGTGCCAGCACTGTGCAGTTCTTC.